A selection of T cell receptor beta chains follows, all from one sample in a study of human T cells and chemical hapten exposure. TCRdb analysed the RACE reads with MiXCR anew, one entry per CDR3 protein. The sample yields 350,000 to 400,000 distinct CDR3 sequences, approximately 5.1% seen once. The material sequenced was whole blood, taken in connection with sensitization to the hapten diphenylcyclopropenone (DPC). These receptors all stem from a woman aged 45-60 years with alopecia areata. Some clones in this sample may be carry-over from other donors' samples. Each CDR3 is given without its conserved first and last residue.

v_call: TRBV6-2/TRBV6-3; j_call: TRBJ1-5; cdr3_aa: ASKQGALQPQH
v_call: TRBV5-1; j_call: TRBJ1-2; cdr3_aa: ASSYGERGSGYT
v_call: TRBV12-3/TRBV12-4; j_call: TRBJ1-1; cdr3_aa: ASSRWTGGVGTEAF
v_call: TRBV7-6; j_call: TRBJ1-5; cdr3_aa: ASSLGAGEGKQPQH
v_call: TRBV14; j_call: TRBJ1-5; cdr3_aa: ASSPGLSQPQH
v_call: TRBV6-6; j_call: TRBJ1-4; cdr3_aa: ASSYRGAEEKLF
v_call: TRBV5-5; j_call: TRBJ2-7; cdr3_aa: ASSPGQGAGLAVYEQY
v_call: TRBV29-1; j_call: TRBJ2-1; cdr3_aa: SSLGGSSYNEQF
v_call: TRBV7-2; j_call: TRBJ2-5; cdr3_aa: ASSLGAMEGKETQY
v_call: TRBV20-1; j_call: TRBJ2-3; cdr3_aa: SATTGTDTQY
v_call: TRBV5-6; j_call: TRBJ1-5; cdr3_aa: ASNLIGQNSNQPQH
v_call: TRBV12-3/TRBV12-4; j_call: TRBJ2-4; cdr3_aa: ASSLGPGRNIQY
v_call: TRBV7-6; j_call: TRBJ2-2; cdr3_aa: ASSPGQGASNSGELF
v_call: TRBV27; j_call: TRBJ2-7; cdr3_aa: ASSLGLFPYEQY
v_call: TRBV6-5; j_call: TRBJ1-1; cdr3_aa: ASSYSLGEAF
v_call: TRBV7-2; j_call: TRBJ2-3; cdr3_aa: ASSLAQGINTDTQY
v_call: TRBV4-2; j_call: TRBJ2-7; cdr3_aa: ASSQVPGQGFYEQY
v_call: TRBV9; j_call: TRBJ2-1; cdr3_aa: ASSVEGARYNEQF
v_call: TRBV21-1; j_call: TRBJ2-5; cdr3_aa: ASSKDRGAVTQETQY
v_call: TRBV20-1; j_call: TRBJ2-7; cdr3_aa: SARTQRDYEQY
v_call: TRBV5-4; j_call: TRBJ1-3; cdr3_aa: ASSPNPTGGNTIY
v_call: TRBV30; j_call: TRBJ2-6; cdr3_aa: AWRPRGLLSPPGANVLT
v_call: TRBV20-1; j_call: TRBJ1-4; cdr3_aa: SAEDYRGGYEKLF
v_call: TRBV5-1; j_call: TRBJ2-6; cdr3_aa: ASRPGQGSSGANVLT
v_call: TRBV20-1; j_call: TRBJ2-7; cdr3_aa: SAQDRSKKY
v_call: TRBV13; j_call: TRBJ2-3; cdr3_aa: ASTASGGVADTQY
v_call: TRBV12-3/TRBV12-4; j_call: TRBJ1-1; cdr3_aa: ASSLPGPEAF
v_call: TRBV30; j_call: TRBJ2-6; cdr3_aa: AWSVRLAASGANVLT
v_call: TRBV5-6; j_call: TRBJ1-2; cdr3_aa: ASSLIQGGGYT
v_call: TRBV14; j_call: TRBJ2-4; cdr3_aa: ASSPRQGLNIQY
v_call: TRBV28; j_call: TRBJ2-5; cdr3_aa: ASSLGGDAQTLY
v_call: TRBV20-1; j_call: TRBJ1-5; cdr3_aa: SARDDRGYSNQPQH
v_call: TRBV5-1; j_call: TRBJ2-7; cdr3_aa: ASRLTAHYEQY
v_call: TRBV9; j_call: TRBJ1-1; cdr3_aa: ASSVADEAF
v_call: TRBV29-1; j_call: TRBJ2-5; cdr3_aa: SVSPGTRETQY
v_call: TRBV3-1; j_call: TRBJ1-2; cdr3_aa: ASSQRRLGGYT
v_call: TRBV12-3/TRBV12-4; j_call: TRBJ2-3; cdr3_aa: ASSLGTTQY
v_call: TRBV7-8; j_call: TRBJ2-1; cdr3_aa: ASSLIRLAVYNEQF
v_call: TRBV7-2; j_call: TRBJ2-3; cdr3_aa: ASSLGGRQGTDTQY
v_call: TRBV27; j_call: TRBJ2-7; cdr3_aa: ASSPWRGGLSYEQY
v_call: TRBV6-2/TRBV6-3; j_call: TRBJ1-5; cdr3_aa: ASSTGTGQPQH
v_call: TRBV4-2; j_call: TRBJ2-3; cdr3_aa: ASSLSVGTSGTSSTDTQY
v_call: TRBV6-6; j_call: TRBJ1-2; cdr3_aa: ASTPRDRVNGYT
v_call: TRBV2; j_call: TRBJ2-1; cdr3_aa: ASSERTRVGNEQF
v_call: TRBV6-7; j_call: TRBJ1-2; cdr3_aa: ASSYPITHTANYGYT
v_call: TRBV10-3; j_call: TRBJ2-1; cdr3_aa: AIKAGDEQF
v_call: TRBV4-1; j_call: TRBJ1-5; cdr3_aa: ASSQDAGHSNQPQH
v_call: TRBV5-4; j_call: TRBJ2-3; cdr3_aa: ASSSRTSGTDTQY
v_call: TRBV9; j_call: TRBJ1-1; cdr3_aa: ASSVEGWTTEAF
v_call: TRBV29-1; j_call: TRBJ2-1; cdr3_aa: SVEAQGAVNEQF
v_call: TRBV4-3; j_call: TRBJ2-6; cdr3_aa: ASSIGQGAPGANVLT
v_call: TRBV15; j_call: TRBJ1-5; cdr3_aa: ATSTRDRGQPQH
v_call: TRBV10-3; j_call: TRBJ2-4; cdr3_aa: AISDKGAKNIQY
v_call: TRBV29-1; j_call: TRBJ2-7; cdr3_aa: SVGRAGQDPYEQY
v_call: TRBV2; j_call: TRBJ1-6; cdr3_aa: ASSGADSPLH
v_call: TRBV5-6; j_call: TRBJ2-3; cdr3_aa: ASSFVRGTDTQY
v_call: TRBV28; j_call: TRBJ2-5; cdr3_aa: ASRLGQVETQY